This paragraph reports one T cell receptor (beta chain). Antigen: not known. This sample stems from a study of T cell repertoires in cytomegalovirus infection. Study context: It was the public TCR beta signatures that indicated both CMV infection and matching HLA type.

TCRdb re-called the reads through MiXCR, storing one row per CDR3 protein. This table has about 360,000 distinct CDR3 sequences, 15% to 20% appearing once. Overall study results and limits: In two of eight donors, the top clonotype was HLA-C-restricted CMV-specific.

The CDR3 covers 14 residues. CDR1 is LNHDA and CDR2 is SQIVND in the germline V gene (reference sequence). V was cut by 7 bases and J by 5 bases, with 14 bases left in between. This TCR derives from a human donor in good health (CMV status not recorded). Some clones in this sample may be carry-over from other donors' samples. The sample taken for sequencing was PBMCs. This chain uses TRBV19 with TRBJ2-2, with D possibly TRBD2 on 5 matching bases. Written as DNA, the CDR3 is TGTGCCAGTACCCCGCTGACGGGGACCGGGGAGCTGTTTTTT. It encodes CASTPLTGTGELFF.